The clone carrying this T cell receptor beta chain was found many times. The antigen is undetermined. These data are taken from a study of CD8 T cells in ankylosing spondylitis. Study-level results: Some motif variants were previously reported in reactive arthritis synovial fluid and blood. Relatively scarce in peripheral blood, disease-linked clones were CD8+. Made up of fewer than ten highly homologous variants, a TCR beta motif appeared characteristic of ankylosing spondylitis blood.

V shed 1 base and J shed 2 bases, with 12 bases lying between them. CDR1 KGHSH and CDR2 LQKENI come from the germline V gene. The CDR3 length is 15 residues. TCR beta libraries were made by quantitative 5'-RACE with molecular barcodes. TCRdb used MiXCR to reprocess the 5' RACE reads, holding one entry per CDR3 protein. This table has about 240,000 distinct CDR3 sequences, approximately 9% appearing once. The chain joins TRBV18 to TRBJ2-7, with D perhaps TRBD2 (6 bases). The sequenced sample consisted of blood, either unsorted or a sorted T cell fraction (not recorded which). The sequence was obtained from a male donor with ankylosing spondylitis or in good health (not recorded which). Here the CDR3 reads CASSPLPSEAYEQYF. CDR3 bases: TGTGCCAGCTCACCACTACCTAGCGAGGCCTACGAGCAGTACTTC.